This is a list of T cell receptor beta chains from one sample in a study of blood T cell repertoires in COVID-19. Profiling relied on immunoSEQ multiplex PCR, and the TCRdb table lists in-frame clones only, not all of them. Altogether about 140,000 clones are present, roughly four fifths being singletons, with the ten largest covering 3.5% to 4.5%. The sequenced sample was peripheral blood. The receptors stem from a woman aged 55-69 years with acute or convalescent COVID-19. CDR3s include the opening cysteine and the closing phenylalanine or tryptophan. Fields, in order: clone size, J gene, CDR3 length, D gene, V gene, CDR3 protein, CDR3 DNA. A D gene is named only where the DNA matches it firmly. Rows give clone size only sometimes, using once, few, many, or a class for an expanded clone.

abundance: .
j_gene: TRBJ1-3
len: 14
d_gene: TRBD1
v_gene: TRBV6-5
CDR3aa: CASSLDRDGNTIYF
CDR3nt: TGTGCCAGCAGCCTGGACAGGGATGGAAACACCATATATTTT

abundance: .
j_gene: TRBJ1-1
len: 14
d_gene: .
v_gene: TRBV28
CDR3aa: CASSLHSDPGGAFF
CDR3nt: TGTGCCAGCAGTTTACACTCTGACCCGGGCGGGGCTTTCTTT

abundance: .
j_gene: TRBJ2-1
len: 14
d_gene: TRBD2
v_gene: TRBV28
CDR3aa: CASSFLRTSDEQFF
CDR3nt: TGTGCCAGCAGTTTCCTGAGGACTAGCGATGAGCAGTTCTTC

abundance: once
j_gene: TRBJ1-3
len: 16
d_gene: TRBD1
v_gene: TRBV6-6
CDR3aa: CASSILTGGRGNTIYF
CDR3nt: TGTGCCAGCAGTATACTGACAGGGGGCCGGGGAAACACCATATATTTT

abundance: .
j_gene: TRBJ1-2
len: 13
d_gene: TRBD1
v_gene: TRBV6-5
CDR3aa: CASRPTGALGYTF
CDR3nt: TGTGCCAGCAGGCCCACAGGGGCGCTGGGCTACACCTTC

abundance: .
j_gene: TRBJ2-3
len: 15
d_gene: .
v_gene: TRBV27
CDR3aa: CASFPGLGKADTQYF
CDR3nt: TGTGCCAGCTTCCCGGGACTGGGTAAGGCAGATACGCAGTATTTT

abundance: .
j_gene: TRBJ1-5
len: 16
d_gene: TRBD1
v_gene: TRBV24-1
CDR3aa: CATRGAGTGGDQPQHF
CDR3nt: TGTGCCACCAGGGGCGCCGGGACAGGGGGCGATCAGCCCCAGCATTTT

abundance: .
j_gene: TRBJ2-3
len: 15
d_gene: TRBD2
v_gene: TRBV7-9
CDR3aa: CASSLASGITDTQYF
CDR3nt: TGTGCCAGCAGCTTAGCTAGCGGGATCACAGATACGCAGTATTTT

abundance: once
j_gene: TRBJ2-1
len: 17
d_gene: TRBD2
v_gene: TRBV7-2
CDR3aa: CASSLDLAGVSYNEQFF
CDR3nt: TGTGCCAGCAGCTTAGACCTAGCGGGAGTTTCCTACAATGAGCAGTTCTTC

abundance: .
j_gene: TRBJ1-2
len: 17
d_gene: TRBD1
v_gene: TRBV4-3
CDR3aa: CASSQGTGTPFPYGYTF
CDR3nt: TGCGCCAGCAGCCAAGGGACAGGGACCCCCTTCCCATATGGCTACACCTTC

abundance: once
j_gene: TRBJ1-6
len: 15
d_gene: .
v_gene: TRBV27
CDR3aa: CASSSAGGVNSPLHF
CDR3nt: TGTGCCAGCAGTTCCGCGGGGGGAGTAAATTCACCCCTCCACTTT

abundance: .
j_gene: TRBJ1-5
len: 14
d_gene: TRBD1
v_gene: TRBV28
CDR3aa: CASRTTGGGQPQHF
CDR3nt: TGTGCCAGCAGGACAACAGGGGGAGGACAGCCCCAGCATTTT

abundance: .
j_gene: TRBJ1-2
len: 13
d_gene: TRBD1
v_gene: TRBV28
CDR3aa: CASRPTGAYGYTF
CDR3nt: TGTGCCAGCAGGCCGACAGGGGCCTATGGCTACACCTTC

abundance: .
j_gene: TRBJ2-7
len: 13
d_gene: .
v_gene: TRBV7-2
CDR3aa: CASSFLLTYEQYF
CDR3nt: TGTGCCAGCAGCTTCCTCCTAACCTACGAGCAGTACTTC

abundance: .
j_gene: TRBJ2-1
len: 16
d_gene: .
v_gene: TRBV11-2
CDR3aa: CASSLSGSRLNNEQFF
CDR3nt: TGTGCCAGCAGCTTATCGGGATCGCGTTTGAACAATGAGCAGTTCTTC

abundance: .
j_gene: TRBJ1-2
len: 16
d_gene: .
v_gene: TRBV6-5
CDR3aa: CASSYVPGGANYGYTF
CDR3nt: TGTGCCAGCAGTTACGTACCGGGGGGCGCTAACTATGGCTACACCTTC

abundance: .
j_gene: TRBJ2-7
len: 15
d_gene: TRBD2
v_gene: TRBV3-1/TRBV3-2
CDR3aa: CASSRRTSGIYEQYF
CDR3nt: TGTGCCAGCAGCCGTCGGACTAGCGGGATATACGAGCAGTACTTC

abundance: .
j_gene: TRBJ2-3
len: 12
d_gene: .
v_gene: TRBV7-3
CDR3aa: CASSFTAGQQYF
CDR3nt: TGTGCCAGCAGCTTTACAGCGGGTCAGCAGTATTTT

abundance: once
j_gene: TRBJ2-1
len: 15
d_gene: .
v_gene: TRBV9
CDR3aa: CASSPRAPGGNEQFF
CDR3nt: TGTGCCAGCAGCCCCAGAGCCCCCGGAGGCAATGAGCAGTTCTTC

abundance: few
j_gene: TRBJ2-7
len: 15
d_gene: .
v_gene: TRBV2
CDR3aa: CASTGGGVRSYEQYF
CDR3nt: TGTGCCAGCACCGGAGGGGGGGTTCGGTCCTACGAGCAGTACTTC

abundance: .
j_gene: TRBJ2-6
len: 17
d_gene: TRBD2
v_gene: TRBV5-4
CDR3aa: CASSRGGSPIGANVLTF
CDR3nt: TGTGCCAGCTCCCGGGGCGGGAGTCCCATTGGGGCCAACGTCCTGACTTTC

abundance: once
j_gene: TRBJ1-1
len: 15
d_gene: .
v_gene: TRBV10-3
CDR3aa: CAISALREVNTEAFF
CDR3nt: TGTGCCATCAGTGCATTGAGGGAGGTGAACACTGAAGCTTTCTTT

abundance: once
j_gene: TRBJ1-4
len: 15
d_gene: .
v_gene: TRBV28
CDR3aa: CASSPPRGGNEKLFF
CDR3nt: TGTGCCAGCAGTCCCCCCCGGGGGGGAAACGAAAAACTGTTTTTT

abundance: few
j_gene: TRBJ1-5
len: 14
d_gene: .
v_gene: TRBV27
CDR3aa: CASSLSRMLEPQHF
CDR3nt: TGTGCCAGCAGTTTAAGCCGTATGTTGGAGCCCCAGCATTTT

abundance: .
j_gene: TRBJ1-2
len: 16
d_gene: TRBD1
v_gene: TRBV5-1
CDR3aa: CASSLIGQGSFYGYTF
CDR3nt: TGCGCCAGCAGCTTGATTGGACAGGGGTCCTTCTATGGCTACACCTTC

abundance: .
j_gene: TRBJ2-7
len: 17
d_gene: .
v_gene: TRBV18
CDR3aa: CASSPLAYGTLEYEQYF
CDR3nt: TGTGCCAGCTCCCCATTGGCCTACGGGACTCTTGAATACGAGCAGTACTTC

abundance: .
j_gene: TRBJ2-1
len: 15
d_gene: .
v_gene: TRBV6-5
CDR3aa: CASSLRFTQGGEQFF
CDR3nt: TGTGCCAGCAGTCTGAGGTTTACCCAGGGTGGGGAGCAGTTCTTC

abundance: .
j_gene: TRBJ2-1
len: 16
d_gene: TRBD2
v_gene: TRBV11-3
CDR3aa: CASSRGLAGGPGMQFF
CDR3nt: TGTGCCAGCAGCCGGGGACTAGCGGGTGGCCCCGGGATGCAGTTCTTC

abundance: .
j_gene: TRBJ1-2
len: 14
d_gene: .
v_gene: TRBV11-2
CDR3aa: CASSSQQGYYGYTF
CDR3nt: TGTGCCAGCAGCTCCCAACAGGGCTACTATGGCTACACCTTC

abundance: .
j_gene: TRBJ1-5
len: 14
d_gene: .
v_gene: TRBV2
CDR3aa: CASSEATGNQPQHF
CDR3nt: TGTGCCAGCAGTGAAGCAACGGGTAATCAGCCCCAGCATTTT

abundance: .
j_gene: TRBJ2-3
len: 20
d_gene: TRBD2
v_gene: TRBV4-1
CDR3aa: CASSQDFPSGSLGVADTQYF
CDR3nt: TGCGCCAGCAGCCAAGATTTTCCTAGCGGGAGTCTCGGGGTCGCAGATACGCAGTATTTT

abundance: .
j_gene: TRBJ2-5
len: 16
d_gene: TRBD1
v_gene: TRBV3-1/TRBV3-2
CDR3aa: CASSQVAGGAGETQYF
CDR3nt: TGTGCCAGCAGCCAAGTGGCAGGGGGCGCGGGAGAGACCCAGTACTTC

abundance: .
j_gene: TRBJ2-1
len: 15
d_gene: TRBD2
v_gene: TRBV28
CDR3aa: CASRTPSGRRNEQFF
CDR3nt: TGTGCCAGCAGGACCCCGAGCGGGAGGAGGAATGAGCAGTTCTTC

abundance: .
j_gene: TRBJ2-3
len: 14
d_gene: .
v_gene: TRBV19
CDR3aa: CASSPWGGADTQYF
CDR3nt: TGTGCCAGTAGTCCGTGGGGGGGCGCAGATACGCAGTATTTT

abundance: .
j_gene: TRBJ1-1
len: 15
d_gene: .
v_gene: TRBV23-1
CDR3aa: CASSQSTGRVTEAFF
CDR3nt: TGCGCCAGCAGTCAGTCCACAGGGCGTGTCACTGAAGCTTTCTTT

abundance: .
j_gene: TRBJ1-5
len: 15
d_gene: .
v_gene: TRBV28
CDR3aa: CASSRGTLRDQPQHF
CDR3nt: TGTGCCAGCAGTCGAGGGACACTGCGGGATCAGCCCCAGCATTTT

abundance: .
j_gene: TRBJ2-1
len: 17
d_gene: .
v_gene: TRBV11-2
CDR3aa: CASSLEGSGGTYNEQFF
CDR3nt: TGTGCCAGCAGCTTAGAGGGGTCAGGGGGGACCTACAATGAGCAGTTCTTC

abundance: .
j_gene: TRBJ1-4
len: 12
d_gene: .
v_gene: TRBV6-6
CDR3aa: CASSTRGGELFF
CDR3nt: TGTGCCAGCAGTACCCGGGGTGGAGAACTGTTTTTT

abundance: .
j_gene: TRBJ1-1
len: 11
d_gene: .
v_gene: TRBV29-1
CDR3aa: CSVDGGTEAFF
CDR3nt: TGCAGCGTTGACGGGGGGACTGAAGCTTTCTTT

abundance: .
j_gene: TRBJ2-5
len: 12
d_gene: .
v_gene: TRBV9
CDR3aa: CASSGEAYTQYF
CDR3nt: TGTGCCAGCAGCGGAGAGGCCTACACCCAGTACTTC

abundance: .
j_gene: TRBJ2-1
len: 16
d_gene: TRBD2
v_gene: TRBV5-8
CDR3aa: CASRSTGTKLSGEQFF
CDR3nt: TGTGCCAGCAGAAGCACCGGGACTAAGCTGTCCGGTGAGCAGTTCTTC

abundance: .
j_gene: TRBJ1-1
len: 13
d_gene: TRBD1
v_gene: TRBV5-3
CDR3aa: CAKGGGLGTEAFF
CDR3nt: TGTGCCAAAGGAGGGGGCTTAGGAACTGAAGCTTTCTTT

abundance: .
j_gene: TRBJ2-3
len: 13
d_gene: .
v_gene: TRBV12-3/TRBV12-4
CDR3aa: CASSFFAADTQYF
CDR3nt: TGTGCCAGCAGTTTTTTCGCGGCAGATACGCAGTATTTT

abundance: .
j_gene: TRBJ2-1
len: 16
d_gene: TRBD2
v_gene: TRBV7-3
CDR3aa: CASSLSGAGDFNEQFF
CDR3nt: TGTGCCAGCAGCTTGTCCGGAGCGGGAGATTTCAATGAGCAGTTCTTC

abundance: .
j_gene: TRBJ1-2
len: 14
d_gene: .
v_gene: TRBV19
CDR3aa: CASSLRGANYGYTF
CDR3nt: TGTGCCAGTAGCCTACGCGGGGCTAACTATGGCTACACCTTC

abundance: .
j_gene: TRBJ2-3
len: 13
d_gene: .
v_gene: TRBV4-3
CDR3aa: CASSQERTDTQYF
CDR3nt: TGCGCCAGCAGCCAAGAGCGGACAGATACGCAGTATTTT

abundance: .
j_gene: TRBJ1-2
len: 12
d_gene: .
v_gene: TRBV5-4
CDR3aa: CASSALDYGYTF
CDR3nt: TGTGCCAGCAGCGCGTTGGACTATGGCTACACCTTC

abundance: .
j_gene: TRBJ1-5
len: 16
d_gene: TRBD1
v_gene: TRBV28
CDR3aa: CASKNRGSYNNQPQHF
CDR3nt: TGTGCCAGCAAGAACAGGGGGTCCTACAATAATCAGCCCCAGCATTTT

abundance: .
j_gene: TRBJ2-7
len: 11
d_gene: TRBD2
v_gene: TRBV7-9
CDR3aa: CASVGGNEQYF
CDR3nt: TGTGCCAGCGTGGGGGGGAACGAGCAGTACTTC

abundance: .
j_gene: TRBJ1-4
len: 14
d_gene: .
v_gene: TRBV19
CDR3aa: CASSISTRREKLFF
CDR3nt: TGTGCCAGTAGTATATCCACTCGGAGGGAAAAACTGTTTTTT

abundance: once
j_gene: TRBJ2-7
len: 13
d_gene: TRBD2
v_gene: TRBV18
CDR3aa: CASSRGTSGEQYF
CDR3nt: TGTGCCAGCTCACGCGGGACTAGCGGTGAGCAGTACTTC

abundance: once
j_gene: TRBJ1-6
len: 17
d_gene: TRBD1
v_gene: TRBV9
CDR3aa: CASVGTGTIALNSPLHF
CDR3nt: TGTGCCAGCGTGGGGACAGGGACGATAGCCTTGAATTCACCCCTCCACTTT

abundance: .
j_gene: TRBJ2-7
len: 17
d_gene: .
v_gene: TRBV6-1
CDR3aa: CASSETRGKGTRYEQYF
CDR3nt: TGTGCCAGCAGTGAAACGAGGGGGAAGGGAACCCGGTACGAGCAGTACTTC

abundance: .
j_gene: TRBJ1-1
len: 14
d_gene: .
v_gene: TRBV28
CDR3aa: CASSGGDWGTEAFF
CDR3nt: TGTGCCAGCAGTGGGGGCGATTGGGGCACTGAAGCTTTCTTT

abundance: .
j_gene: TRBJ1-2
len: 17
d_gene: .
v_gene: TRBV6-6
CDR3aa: CASSPYLGGRIQYGYTF
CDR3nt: TGTGCCAGCAGTCCCTATTTGGGGGGGCGAATCCAGTATGGCTACACCTTC

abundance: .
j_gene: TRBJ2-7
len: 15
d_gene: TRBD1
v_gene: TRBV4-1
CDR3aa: CASSQLQGDLYEQYF
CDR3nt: TGCGCCAGCAGCCAGTTACAGGGGGACTTATACGAGCAGTACTTC

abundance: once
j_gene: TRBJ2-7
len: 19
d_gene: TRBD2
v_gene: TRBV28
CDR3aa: CASSLARTSGRGIPYEQYF
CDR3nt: TGTGCCAGCAGTCTGGCAAGGACTAGCGGGAGGGGGATCCCCTACGAGCAGTACTTC